The clone carrying this T cell receptor beta chain was recorded a few times. The antigen remains undetermined. The data stem from a study of chemoradiotherapy in HPV16-positive cancers. Sequenced by immunoSEQ multiplex PCR; TCRdb stores in-frame clones only, minus some. The sample contains about 32,000 clones, roughly 75% of which appear only once. General observations from the study: During treatment, candidate HPV-specific clones and E7-related motifs expanded in tumor. Better recurrence-free survival went with HPV-responsive T-cell expansion in HPV16-positive patients. Functional assays defining HPV-specific T cells used only a couple of HPV16-positive patients.

Samples were taken several times over chemoradiotherapy. This specimen was blood, taken from a patient who underwent chemoradiotherapy. This sequence was found in a human donor with HPV-associated anogenital cancer.

The CDR3 nucleotides read TGTGCCAGCTCACCACCCGGACTAGCGAAAGAGACCCAGTACTTC. It translates to CASSPPGLAKETQYF. The gene calls are TRBV18 and TRBJ2-5; 9 bases fit TRBD2. The V gene's germline CDR1 is KGHSH and CDR2 LQKENI. The CDR3 extends over 15 amino acids. The junction had 2 bases not matched to a gene; V was cut back by 0 bases and J by 3 bases.